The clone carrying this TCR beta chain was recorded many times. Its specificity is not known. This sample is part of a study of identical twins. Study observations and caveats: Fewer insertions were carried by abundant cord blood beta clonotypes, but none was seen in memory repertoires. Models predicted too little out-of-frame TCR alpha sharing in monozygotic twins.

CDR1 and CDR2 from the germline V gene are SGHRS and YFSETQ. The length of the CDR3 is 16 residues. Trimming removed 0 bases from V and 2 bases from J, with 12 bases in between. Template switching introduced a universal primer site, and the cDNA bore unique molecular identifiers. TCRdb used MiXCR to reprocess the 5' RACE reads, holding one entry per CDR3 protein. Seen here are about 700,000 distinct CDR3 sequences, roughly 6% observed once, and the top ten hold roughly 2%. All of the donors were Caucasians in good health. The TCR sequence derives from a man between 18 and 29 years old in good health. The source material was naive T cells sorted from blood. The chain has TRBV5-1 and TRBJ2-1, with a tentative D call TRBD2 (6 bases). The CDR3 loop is CASSLDGGIPYNEQFF. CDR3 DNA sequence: TGCGCCAGCAGCTTGGACGGCGGGATTCCCTACAATGAGCAGTTCTTC.